These 9 T cell receptor beta chains were sequenced from one sample in a study of cytomegalovirus exposure and HLA in healthy donors. PCR employed 60 Vbeta and 13 Jbeta primers. Sequencing was performed with immunoSEQ multiplex PCR; in TCRdb, only in-frame clones are kept and a portion is missing. Of roughly 130,000 clones listed, about four fifths are singletons. Sequences were obtained from PBMCs. The receptor source for this set is a male donor in good health and CMV-seropositive.

The rearrangement joins TRBV28 to TRBJ2-5, with 8 bases aligning to TRBD1. From germline, CDR1 is MDHEN and CDR2 SYDVKM. The CDR3 extends over 15 amino acids. Trimming took 5 bases from V and 5 from J; bases not matched to a gene: 10. The CDR3 sequence is CASSRRTGLEETQYF. CDR3 DNA: TGTGCCAGCAGTAGGAGGACAGGGCTAGAGGAGACCCAGTACTTC.

This clone was seen a single time. The chain is built from TRBV2 and TRBJ2-7; 13 bases match TRBD2. Germline loops: CDR1 SNHLY, CDR2 FYNNEI. This CDR3 has 13 amino acids. The V segment lost 6 bases and the J segment 7 bases; nucleotides outside the gene matches: 3. The CDR3 region has the DNA TGTGCCAGCAGGGGACTAGCGGGATTAGAGCAGTACTTC. Amino acids: CASRGLAGLEQYF.

This chain joins TRBV7-9 and TRBJ1-2; D is unresolved. Germline V gives CDR1 SEHNR, CDR2 FQNEAQ (reference sequence). Trimming removed 1 base at V and 7 bases at J, with 13 bases between. This CDR3 is 14 amino acids long. The CDR3 spells CASSLGESRGGYTF. The CDR3 DNA reads TGTGCCAGCAGCTTAGGAGAATCAAGAGGTGGCTACACCTTC.

The V gene is TRBV27, the J gene TRBJ1-1; 8 bases align to TRBD1. V gave up 4 bases and J gave up 0 bases; unmatched junction bases: 7. This CDR3 comprises 16 residues. Germline-derived CDR1 and CDR2 are MNHEY and SMNVEV (reference sequence). CDR3 amino acids: CASSSTTGVMNTEAFF. CDR3 bases: TGTGCCAGCAGTTCCACGACAGGGGTCATGAACACTGAAGCTTTCTTT.

The gene calls are TRBV18 and TRBJ1-2; tentatively, D is TRBD1 (5 bases). Germline V CDR1 and CDR2: KGHSH, LQKENI. Trimming removed 3 bases at V and 5 bases at J, with 10 bases between. There are 13 residues in the CDR3. Here the CDR3 DNA reads TGTGCCAGCTCACCTCGACAGCTTTATGGCTACACCTTC. As protein: CASSPRQLYGYTF.

The gene calls are TRBV16 and TRBJ2-7; 9 bases map to TRBD2. The CDR3 spans 14 residues. Germline-derived CDR1 and CDR2 are KGHSY and FQNENV. Germline trimming cut 4 bases from V and 0 bases from J; bases unmatched to any gene: 1. The CDR3 bases are TGTGCCAGCAGCCTTAGCGGGAGCTCCTACGAGCAGTACTTC. It translates to CASSLSGSSYEQYF.

The genes are TRBV9 and TRBJ2-5; D may be TRBD1 (5 bases). CDR1 and CDR2 (germline): SGDLS, YYNGEE. This CDR3 region has 15 residues. V lost 4 bases and J lost 7, with 20 bases in between. The CDR3 loop reads CASSSLGQGGVTQYF. The CDR3 DNA reads TGTGCCAGCAGCTCCCTGGGCCAGGGCGGCGTGACCCAGTACTTC.

A single count supports this clone. The CDR3 bases are TGTGCCAGCAGTTACTACAGGGACGAGCAGTACTTC. It is translated as CASSYYRDEQYF. The V call is TRBV6-6, the J call TRBJ2-7; perhaps TRBD1 as D (6 bases). Germline V gene sequence: CDR1 MNHNY, CDR2 SVGAGI (reference sequence). This CDR3 is 12 amino acids long. The V gene lost 1 base and the J gene lost 5 bases, with 6 bases spanning the gap.

To note about this clone: At one boundary the junction diverges from the germline segment, which might be a read error. The chain has TRBV7-9 and TRBJ2-1, with TRBD2 matching over 8 bases. The CDR3 is made up of 16 amino acids. Germline assignment: CDR1 SEHNR and CDR2 FQNEAQ (reference sequence). CDR3 in amino acids: CSSSLGIRGGYNEQFF. The CDR3 coding sequence is TGTTCCAGCAGCTTAGGTATCCGCGGGGGGTACAATGAGCAGTTCTTC.